Each of the 13 T cell receptor beta chains below was sequenced from the same sample in a study of CD8+CD57+ T cells in acquired aplastic anemia. The patients chosen for sequencing had shown expansion of CD8+CD57+ cells (detected by flow cytometry). For CDR3 and TCR beta VDJ profiling, genomic DNA was the template used. TCRdb itself ran the reads through MiXCR, one entry per CDR3 protein. The top ten hold around 60% of the sample, which has around 200,000 distinct CDR3 sequences, about 60% seen once. Sequenced material: sorted CD4+, CD8+, or CD8+CD57+ T cells (not recorded which) from PBMCs. The receptors stem from a human donor with aplastic anemia.

The chain uses TRBV15 and TRBJ1-3; unclear D gene. From germline, CDR1 is LNHNV and CDR2 YYDKDF (reference sequence). The CDR3 runs to 16 residues. V was clipped by 0 bases and J by 2 bases, with 11 bases between them. The CDR3 DNA reads TGTGCCACCAGCAGAGATATAAGCGGGGCTGGAAACACCATATATTTT. Translation: CATSRDISGAGNTIYF.

The chain combines TRBV7-9 with TRBJ2-5; 11 positions match TRBD1. The J segment lost 4 bases and the V segment lost 0 bases, leaving 10 bases of the junction unmatched. Germline assignment: CDR1 SEHNR and CDR2 FQNEAQ (reference sequence). This CDR3 is 18 amino acids long. The CDR3 bases are TGTGCCAGCAGCTTAGCCAGGGACAGGGGGTTAGCGGGAGAGACCCAGTACTTC. As protein: CASSLARDRGLAGETQYF.

This clonotype has a handful of counts. The rearrangement links TRBV20-1 to TRBJ2-5, with 8 bases identical to TRBD1. In germline, CDR1 is DFQATT, CDR2 SNEGSKA (reference sequence). This CDR3 contains 14 residues. V shed 1 base and J 3 bases; nucleotides not matched to a gene: 4. In DNA, the CDR3 is TGCAGTGCTAGAGGCCGACAGGGGAAAGAGACCCAGTACTTC. Amino acid sequence: CSARGRQGKETQYF.

The V and J genes are TRBV12-3 or TRBV12-4 and TRBJ2-5; 15 bases are a match to TRBD2. The CDR3 length is 15 residues. The V segment lost 9 bases and the J segment 5 bases; nucleotides outside the gene matches: 7. CDR3 nucleotides: TGTGCCAGTCAAAGGACTAGCGGGGGGGCGGAGACCCAGTACTTC. Its protein is CASQRTSGGAETQYF.

The V call is TRBV12-3 or TRBV12-4, the J call TRBJ2-7, with D possibly TRBD2 on 6 matching bases. Trimming cost V 5 bases and J 3 bases, with 11 bases left between them. This CDR3 comprises 13 residues. The CDR3 DNA follows: TGTGCCAGCAGTGTGGGACTGCGCTACGAGCAGTACTTC. Translating it yields CASSVGLRYEQYF.

This chain links TRBV20-1 with TRBJ1-6; D perhaps matches TRBD1 (5 bases). Per the germline V gene, CDR1 is DFQATT and CDR2 is SNEGSKA (reference sequence). Trimming cost V 0 bases and J 10 bases, with 16 bases left between them. There are 15 residues in the CDR3. The CDR3 sequence: CSAREEGDWGSPLHF. CDR3 nucleotide sequence: TGCAGTGCTAGAGAGGAAGGGGACTGGGGATCACCCCTCCACTTT.

This chain joins TRBV7-9 and TRBJ1-3; D remains unclear. V was shortened by 3 bases and J by 0 bases, with 15 bases between the two germline ends. The CDR3 sequence is 17 residues long. CDR1 and CDR2 (germline): SEHNR, FQNEAQ (reference sequence). The CDR3 sequence is CASSFSTRVFSGNTIYF. CDR3 bases: TGTGCCAGCAGCTTCAGTACCCGGGTCTTCTCTGGAAACACCATATATTTT. Full variable domain (outside the CDR3, taken from reference TRBV7-9 and TRBJ1-3): DTGVSQNPRHKITKRGQNVTFRCDPISEHNRLYWYRQTLGQGPEFLTYFQNEAQLEKSRLLSDRFSAERPKGSFSTLEIQRTEQGDSAMYLCASSFSTRVFSGNTIYFGEGSWLTVV.

This clonotype was recorded a few times. The gene calls are TRBV10-3 and TRBJ2-4, with D unresolved. Germline loops: CDR1 ENHRY, CDR2 SYGVKD. Trimming shortened V by 0 bases and J by 6 bases, and 3 bases separated the two germline ends. The CDR3 has 12 residues. The CDR3 nucleotides read TGTGCCATCAGTGAGTCCAGAAACATTCAGTACTTC. This gives the protein CAISESRNIQYF.

This chain connects TRBV20-1 to TRBJ1-5; D ambiguous. V was shortened by 1 base and J by 0 bases, with 19 bases between the two germline ends. The germline CDR1 and CDR2 sequences are DFQATT and SNEGSKA (reference sequence). CDR3 length equals 18 residues. CDR3: CSARVMGKGPYSNQPQHF. The CDR3 bases are TGCAGTGCTAGAGTTATGGGGAAGGGTCCTTATAGCAATCAGCCCCAGCATTTT.

The CDR3 nucleotides are TGTGCCACCAGTGACCGGGACAGGGGGTTCGGCTACACCTTC. Translating gives CATSDRDRGFGYTF. This chain uses TRBV24-1 with TRBJ1-2; 11 bases are a match to TRBD1. Germline V CDR1 and CDR2: KGHDR, SFDVKD. The V and J ends lost 4 bases and 8 bases, in that order; junction bases with no gene match: 5. CDR3 length: 14 residues.

The chain links TRBV7-2 to TRBJ2-3; 12 bases are shared with TRBD2. The CDR3 is 15 residues long. CDR1 and CDR2 from the germline V gene are SGHTA and FQGNSA. V lost 9 bases and J lost 4; bases outside the gene matches: 8. For the CDR3, the DNA is TGTGCCAGTATTAAGACTAGCGGGGGAGCAGATACGCAGTATTTT. Translated, it gives CASIKTSGGADTQYF. Looking up the rest from reference TRBV7-2 and TRBJ2-3 gives the full variable domain: GAGVSQSPSNKVTEKGKDVELRCDPISGHTALYWYRQSLGQGLEFLIYFQGNSAPDKSGLPSDRFSAERTGGSVSTLTIQRTQQEDSAVYLCASIKTSGGADTQYFGPGTRLTVL.

The chain employs TRBV19 and TRBJ1-5; perhaps TRBD1 as D (6 bases). There are 13 residues in the CDR3. Trimming took off 8 bases at V and 3 bases at J, with 11 bases between the two ends. Per germline, CDR1 LNHDA and CDR2 SQIVND (reference sequence). In nucleotides, the CDR3 is TGTGCCAGTTCGGACAGAATCAATCAGCCCCAGCATTTT. This translates into CASSDRINQPQHF.

V gene TRBV7-8 combines with J gene TRBJ2-7; 9 nucleotides match TRBD2. This CDR3 contains 15 residues. The junction had 7 bases not matched to a gene; V was cut back by 3 bases and J by 4 bases. Germline V gene sequence: CDR1 SGHVS, CDR2 FQNEAQ. The CDR3 is CASSLPGLAGYEQYF. The CDR3 DNA sequence: TGTGCCAGCAGCTTGCCGGGACTAGCAGGGTACGAGCAGTACTTC.